This T cell receptor beta chain was captured by sequencing in a study of blood T cells in healthy people across ages. Study findings and constraints: Significant beta diversity loss was already apparent by age approximately 37, declining roughly linearly.

The CDR3 sequence is 18 residues long. V dropped 9 bases and J dropped 0 bases, with 21 bases sitting between them. From germline, CDR1 is SGHNT and CDR2 YENEEA. PBMCs numbering at least 6 million were isolated per sample. A second PCR, run for about 6 to 11 cycles, used a sample-barcoded 5' primer plus a J-beta primer mix. The authors tagged each cDNA molecule using a template-switch adaptor with 12 random nucleotides. TCRdb reprocessed the 5' RACE reads via MiXCR and lists one record per CDR3 protein. Here the sample spans fewer than 2 million distinct CDR3 sequences, 39% being singletons. As for this clonotype: Its antigen is unidentified.

The chain carries TRBV11-3 and TRBJ2-6; D may be TRBD1 (6 bases). The sequence was collected from a human donor in good health. Sequenced input: blood. CDR3: CASNMPGHSRSGANVLTF. The DNA for the CDR3 is TGTGCCAGTAACATGCCGGGACACAGCCGCTCTGGGGCCAACGTCCTGACTTTC.